This is a list of T cell receptor beta chains from one sample in a study of persistence of HIV-infected CD4 T cells. Profiled with immunoSEQ multiplex PCR; TCRdb holds only in-frame clones, not every one. The sample has more than 30,000 clones, 70% seen once; the top ten hold approximately 1.5%. For these receptors, no antigen is known. This specimen consisted of CD4+ T cells sorted from PBMCs after approximately 20-hour stimulation, obtained from a patient who received antiretroviral therapy. Source of these receptors: an adult man with HIV who was CMV-seropositive. CDR3s include the opening cysteine and the closing phenylalanine or tryptophan. The D gene is left open where the match is weak. The listing skips clone size in some rows; elsewhere it reads once, few, many or a size class.

j_gene,d_gene,v_gene,abundance,CDR3aa,CDR3nt
TRBJ1-2,TRBD1,TRBV3-1/TRBV3-2,-,CASSQRAGGSTGYTF,TGTGCCAGCAGCCAAAGGGCAGGGGGAAGTACTGGCTACACCTTC
TRBJ2-7,-,TRBV28,few,CASSPTPGRPSPREQYF,TGTGCCAGCAGTCCCACCCCCGGACGCCCTTCCCCAAGGGAGCAGTACTTC
TRBJ2-2,-,TRBV2,few,CASAFGGELFF,TGTGCCAGCGCGTTTGGCGGGGAGCTGTTTTTT
TRBJ2-6,-,TRBV27,-,CASSMDSRRSGANVLTF,TGTGCCAGCAGCATGGACAGCCGGCGTTCTGGGGCCAACGTCCTGACTTTC
TRBJ2-6,-,TRBV2,-,CASRGAGLFSGANVLTF,TGTGCCAGCAGAGGGGCAGGGCTTTTTTCTGGGGCCAACGTCCTGACTTTC
TRBJ1-2,TRBD1,TRBV19,few,CASWDRRIDYGYTF,TGTGCCAGTTGGGACAGGCGGATTGACTATGGCTACACCTTC
TRBJ2-5,TRBD1,TRBV2,-,CASSKGAEETQYF,TGTGCCAGCAGTAAGGGGGCAGAAGAGACCCAGTACTTC
TRBJ2-3,-,TRBV6-6,-,CASSYGRKTDTQYF,TGTGCCAGCAGTTACGGCAGGAAGACAGATACGCAGTATTTT
TRBJ1-4,-,TRBV4-1,-,CASSQSVGFNEKLFF,TGCGCCAGCAGCCAGAGCGTGGGATTTAATGAAAAACTGTTTTTT
TRBJ1-5,-,TRBV18,few,CASSDNDNQPQHF,TGTGCCAGCTCAGATAACGACAATCAGCCCCAGCATTTT
TRBJ2-6,-,TRBV6-1,-,CASSEFRTGANVLTF,TGTGCCAGCAGTGAATTCCGCACCGGGGCCAACGTCCTGACTTTC
TRBJ1-4,TRBD1,TRBV2,-,CASSFDRGMGEKLFF,TGTGCCAGCAGTTTTGACAGGGGTATGGGTGAAAAACTGTTTTTT
TRBJ2-7,TRBD2,TRBV13,-,CASSRGLAGSYEQYF,TGTGCCAGCAGCCGGGGGCTAGCGGGCTCCTACGAGCAGTACTTC
TRBJ2-2,TRBD2,TRBV7-9,-,CASSSSRTSRAYTGELFF,TGTGCCAGCAGCTCCTCCCGGACTAGCCGAGCTTACACCGGGGAGCTGTTTTTT
TRBJ1-4,-,TRBV30,-,CAWSRRGGANEKLFF,TGTGCCTGGAGTCGCCGGGGCGGCGCTAATGAAAAACTGTTTTTT
TRBJ2-6,-,TRBV3-1/TRBV3-2,-,CASSRAGAVSGANVLTF,TGTGCCAGCAGCCGGGCAGGGGCAGTCTCTGGGGCCAACGTCCTGACTTTC
TRBJ1-2,-,TRBV12-3/TRBV12-4,-,CASSYQVVYGYTF,TGTGCCAGCAGTTATCAGGTGGTCTATGGCTACACCTTC
TRBJ1-1,TRBD1,TRBV10-3,-,CAIRKQGEHTEAFF,TGTGCCATCAGAAAACAGGGGGAACACACTGAAGCTTTCTTT
TRBJ1-3,-,TRBV6-5,-,CASSYQGEGNTIYF,TGTGCCAGCAGTTACCAGGGAGAAGGAAACACCATATATTTT
TRBJ2-7,TRBD2,TRBV2,medium-sized,CASSVGTSGPIYEQYF,TGTGCCAGCAGTGTCGGGACTAGCGGGCCAATCTACGAGCAGTACTTC
TRBJ1-6,-,TRBV7-2,-,CASSPHLSSYNSPLHF,TGTGCCAGCAGCCCCCACCTTAGCTCCTATAATTCACCCCTCCACTTT
TRBJ2-6,-,TRBV24-1,-,CATSDPRRASSGANVLTF,TGTGCCACCAGTGATCCCAGGAGGGCCTCCTCTGGGGCCAACGTCCTGACTTTC